The clone carrying this T cell receptor (beta chain) was observed many times. Its antigen is not identified. Antiretroviral therapy had run roughly three months, about 14 weeks, before follow-up blood collection. The repertoire came from unfractionated whole blood and reflected all unsorted peripheral T cells. This specimen comes from a study of HIV-infected patients and healthy controls. Broader study findings: Treated samples reflected only about three months of therapy, arguably too short to observe immune reconstitution. Healthy controls carried many MAIT alpha-chain CDR3s, while HIV+ repertoires had few.

Alpha and beta constant-region primers primed reverse transcription of approximately 0.55 ug RNA. Each of the alpha and beta chains got its own library through chain-specific third strand synthesis with indices. TCRdb re-analysed the 5' RACE reads in MiXCR, keeping a single row per CDR3 protein. Here the sample spans 18,000 or so distinct CDR3 sequences, approximately 9% being singletons. CDR3 length equals 13 residues. The germline CDR1 and CDR2 sequences are KGHSH and LQKENI. V gave up 3 bases and J gave up 6 bases, with 8 bases separating them. This TCR was sampled from an adult with HIV infection. The rearrangement links TRBV18 to TRBJ2-2; D unclear. Source: blood, taken during antiretroviral therapy. The CDR3 is CASSPMSSGELFF. The DNA for the CDR3 is TGTGCCAGCTCACCGATGTCGTCCGGGGAGCTGTTTTTT.